This T cell receptor beta chain is from a study of T and B cells in COVID-19 patients. The germline V gene has CDR1 GTSNPN and CDR2 SVGIG (reference sequence). Trimming pared 4 bases from V and 1 base from J, leaving 11 bases between. This CDR3 spans 14 amino acids. At least ten counts were recorded for this clonotype. BIOMED2 TRB-A/B primer pools were used in multiplex TRB PCR. In TCRdb, the multiplex PCR reads were re-called with MiXCR into one record per CDR3 protein. The profile shows under 10,000 distinct CDR3 sequences, about 28% of them singletons. TRB was amplified from approximately 250-480 ng of blood genomic DNA.

The source material was blood. The chain has TRBV30 and TRBJ1-3, with a weak D call TRBD1 (5 bases). This TCR was sampled from a human donor who had recovered from COVID-19. For the CDR3, the DNA is TGTGCCTGGAATTCAGGGTTTTCTGGAAACACCATATATTTT. It specifies CAWNSGFSGNTIYF.